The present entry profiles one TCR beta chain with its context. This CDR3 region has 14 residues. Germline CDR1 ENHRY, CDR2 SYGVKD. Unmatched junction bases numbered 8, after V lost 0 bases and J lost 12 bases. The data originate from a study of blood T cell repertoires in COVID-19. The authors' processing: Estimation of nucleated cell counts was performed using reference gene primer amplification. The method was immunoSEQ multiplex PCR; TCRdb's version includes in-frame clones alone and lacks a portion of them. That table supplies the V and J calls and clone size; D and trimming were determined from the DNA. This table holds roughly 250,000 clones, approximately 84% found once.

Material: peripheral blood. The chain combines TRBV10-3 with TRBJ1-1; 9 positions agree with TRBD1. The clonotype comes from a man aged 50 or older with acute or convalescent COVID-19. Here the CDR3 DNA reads TGTGCCATCAGTGAGTCCCTGGGACAGGGTAGTTCTTTCTTT. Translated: CAISESLGQGSSFF.